This T cell receptor beta chain was captured by sequencing in a study of response to subunit inactivated influenza vaccine. Points from the study as a whole: Few additional T cells are recruited per seasonal influenza vaccination, authors suggested.

TCRdb called the RT-PCR reads again in MiXCR, with one record for every CDR3 protein. Seen here are under 200,000 distinct CDR3 sequences, approximately 10% observed once, and the top ten hold approximately 13%. V lost 2 bases to trimming and J lost 6 bases; unmatched junction nucleotides: 4. Germline CDR1 and CDR2: MNHEY and SMNVEV (reference sequence). The CDR3 is 14 amino acids. This clonotype was seen at least ten times. Its cognate antigen is unknown. V usage is TRBV27 and J usage is TRBJ1-5, with TRBD1 matching 7 bases. Sequenced here: non-naive T cells sorted from PBMCs, sampled 35 to 45 days after vaccination. This receptor was obtained from a man between 45 and 60 years old who received an inactivated influenza vaccine. CDR3 nucleotide sequence: TGTGCCAGCAGTTTACACAGGGGAGGTCAGCCCCAGCATTTT. Protein product: CASSLHRGGQPQHF.